These 5 T cell receptor beta chains share one sample of origin, sequenced in a study of response to subunit inactivated influenza vaccine. TCRdb used MiXCR to reprocess the RT-PCR reads, holding one entry per CDR3 protein. This table holds 430,000 or so distinct CDR3 sequences, about 10% found once. The sequences come from PBMCs from blood, collected 45 days after vaccination. These receptors originate from a man between 50 and 59 years old who received an inactivated influenza vaccine.

This clonotype was seen repeatedly, ten times or more. The chain couples TRBV7-8 to TRBJ2-5; 7 bases match TRBD1. CDR3 size: 12 residues. The V and J ends lost 6 bases and 6 bases, in that order; junction bases with no gene match: 4. CDR1 and CDR2 from the germline V gene are SGHVS and FQNEAQ. The CDR3 bases are TGTGCCAGCAGTTCACAGGGGAAGACCCAGTACTTC. This gives the protein CASSSQGKTQYF.

The J gene is TRBJ1-2, the V gene TRBV29-1; tentatively, D is TRBD1 (5 bases). Germline V lookup: CDR1 SQVTM, CDR2 ANQGSEA. The CDR3 length is 13 residues. V was trimmed by 3 bases and J by 7 bases, leaving 15 bases between them. The CDR3 nucleotides read TGCAGCGTTGAGCCCAGGGTCCTCTTTGGCTACACCTTC. Translated, it gives CSVEPRVLFGYTF.

The sample holds many counts of this clonotype. This sequence joins TRBV12-3 or TRBV12-4 and TRBJ2-3; D gene unclear. The CDR3 consists of 13 residues. V was trimmed by 6 bases and J by 0 bases, leaving 7 bases between them. The DNA for the CDR3 is TGTGCCAGCAGGCCGCCGAGCACAGATACGCAGTATTTT. Residues: CASRPPSTDTQYF.

The genes are TRBV7-2 and TRBJ1-4; D gene uncertain. This CDR3 spans 13 amino acids. Trimming cost V 5 bases and J 7 bases, with 11 bases left between them. Germline loops: CDR1 SGHTA, CDR2 FQGNSA. The CDR3 reads CASSRASGEKLFF. Here the CDR3 DNA reads TGTGCCAGCAGCCGGGCTAGCGGTGAAAAACTGTTTTTT.

This clonotype occurred a few times. V gene TRBV7-9 combines with J gene TRBJ1-2, with 11 positions matching TRBD1. The CDR3 loop spans 16 amino acids. The J segment lost 4 bases and the V segment lost 4 bases, leaving 8 bases of the junction unmatched. CDR1 and CDR2 from the germline V gene are SEHNR and FQNEAQ (reference sequence). CDR3 in amino acids: CASSSGQGAYGYGYTF. The DNA of the CDR3 is TGTGCCAGCAGCTCCGGACAGGGGGCTTACGGCTATGGCTACACCTTC.